This entry features one T cell receptor (beta chain) sequence. Germline-derived CDR1 and CDR2 are DFQATT and SNEGSKA (reference sequence). This CDR3 has 15 amino acids. With 1 base clipped from V and 5 bases from J, the junction kept 7 bases outside the gene matches. This entry belongs to a study of blood T cells in healthy people across ages. A second PCR of 7 to 11 cycles used a sample-barcoded 5' primer and a J-beta primer mix. Each CDR3 protein is one row after TCRdb ran MiXCR on the 5' RACE reads. Here the sample spans more than 550,000 distinct CDR3 sequences, 22% being singletons. Sequenced input: blood. The receptor comes from a man aged 70-80 years in good health. This chain links TRBV20-1 with TRBJ1-3; TRBD1 agrees at 8 bases. CDR3 sequence: CSARGLAGGRNTIYF. The CDR3, as DNA: TGCAGTGCTAGAGGGCTTGCAGGGGGCAGAAACACCATATATTTT.